Below, 32 T cell receptor beta chains from the same sample are listed, as sequenced in a study of vaccination and CD4 T cells after COVID-19. An Oncomine TCR Beta short-read assay was used to sequence the DNA from cultured CD4+ T cells. TCRdb reprocessed the PCR reads with MiXCR, giving one entry per CDR3 protein. The sample carries roughly 22,000 distinct CDR3 sequences, about 56% recorded once. Sample treatment: roughly 11-day PBMC culture with coronavirus spike peptide pools or control peptides (ViraFEST assay). These TCRs' antigens remain unknown. Specimen: CD4+ T cells from blood, cultured in vitro. These TCRs come from a human donor who had recovered from COVID-19.

The CDR3 reads CASSYAGTSGETQYF. The CDR3 region has the DNA TGTGCCAGCAGCTACGCCGGGACTAGTGGAGAGACCCAGTACTTC. The chain has TRBV11-3 and TRBJ2-5, with 8 bases that match TRBD2. CDR3 length: 15 residues. V gave up 4 bases and J gave up 4 bases; unmatched junction bases: 8. CDR1 and CDR2 (germline): SGHNT, YENEEA. Combining the CDR3 with reference TRBV11-3 and TRBJ2-5 gives the whole variable domain EAGVVQSPRYKIIEKKQPVAFWCNPISGHNTLYWYLQNLGQGPELLIRYENEEAVDDSQLPKDRFSAERLKGVDSTLKIQPAELGDSAVYLCASSYAGTSGETQYFGPGTRLLVL.

The J gene is TRBJ2-2, the V gene TRBV7-2, with D possibly matching TRBD1 (8 bases). The germline gives CDR1 SGHTA, CDR2 FQGNSA. V lost 4 bases to trimming and J lost 5 bases, with 14 bases between them. CDR3 length equals 15 residues. In DNA form, the CDR3 reads TGTGCCAGCAGCTCCACAGGGGGGGAAACCGGGGAGCTGTTTTTT. It yields the protein CASSSTGGETGELFF.

The chain has TRBV7-2 and TRBJ1-2, with a possible D match to TRBD1 (6 bases). Germline assignment: CDR1 SGHTA and CDR2 FQGNSA. This CDR3 comprises 18 residues. Trimming stripped 0 bases from V and 3 bases from J, with 20 bases between. The CDR3 spells CASSLALNEGGGYYGYTF. The CDR3 region has the DNA TGTGCCAGCAGCTTAGCGCTAAATGAGGGGGGCGGATACTATGGCTACACCTTC. Full variable domain (rest looked up from reference TRBV7-2 and TRBJ1-2): GAGVSQSPSNKVTEKGKDVELRCDPISGHTALYWYRQSLGQGLEFLIYFQGNSAPDKSGLPSDRFSAERTGGSVSTLTIQRTQQEDSAVYLCASSLALNEGGGYYGYTFGSGTRLTVV.

The V gene is TRBV20-1, the J gene TRBJ2-5; 11 bases fit TRBD2. Germline CDR1 reads DFQATT; CDR2 reads SNEGSKA (reference sequence). There are 14 residues in the CDR3. Trimming took 2 bases from V and 7 from J; bases not matched to a gene: 6. The CDR3 sequence is CSARLAGGPRTQYF. CDR3 coding DNA: TGCAGTGCTAGATTAGCGGGAGGGCCTCGGACCCAGTACTTC.

The chain uses TRBV12-3 or TRBV12-4 and TRBJ1-5; TRBD1 aligns across 9 bases. Trimming removed 8 bases from V and 4 bases from J; junction bases left unmatched: 6. The CDR3 covers 14 residues. Here the CDR3 reads CASGGQGRNQPQHF. CDR3 sequence (DNA): TGTGCCAGCGGCGGACAGGGGCGTAATCAGCCCCAGCATTTT.

The chain is built from TRBV2 and TRBJ1-1, with D uncertain. The V and J ends lost 7 bases and 1 base respectively, with 10 bases between them. The CDR3 sequence is 13 residues long. Per germline, CDR1 SNHLY and CDR2 FYNNEI. CDR3 in DNA: TGTGCCAGCAAGCGGAGAGGGAACACTGAAGCTTTCTTT. Its protein product is CASKRRGNTEAFF.

The V gene is TRBV4-1, the J gene TRBJ2-1; D not certain. Deletions cut 7 bases from V and 0 bases from J, with 16 bases between. The CDR3 covers 16 residues. CDR1 is MGHRA and CDR2 is YSYEKL in the germline V gene. The CDR3 DNA sequence: TGCGCCAGCATTCCAGAGATCGCAAGCTCCTACAATGAGCAGTTCTTC. Translation gives CASIPEIASSYNEQFF.

The V gene is TRBV24-1, the J gene TRBJ1-2; the match to TRBD1 covers 7 bases. Germline CDR1 is KGHDR and CDR2 is SFDVKD. V was pared by 5 bases and J by 2 bases, with 7 bases of the junction left unmatched. There are 15 residues in the CDR3. CDR3 in DNA: TGTGCCACCAGTGGCGACAGGGAGAAAAACTATGGCTACACCTTC. Translating it yields CATSGDREKNYGYTF.

The chain is built from TRBV10-2 and TRBJ1-6; tentative D call: TRBD1 (6 bases). V was cut by 7 bases and J by 5 bases, with 15 bases left in between. The CDR3 spans 15 residues. Germline V gene lookup returns CDR1 WSHSY and CDR2 SAAADI. This CDR3 reads CASTPGTNHNSPLHF. CDR3 bases: TGCGCCAGCACCCCCGGGACAAATCATAATTCACCCCTCCACTTT.

The chain employs TRBV7-2 and TRBJ2-1; D uncertain. The CDR3 is 13 amino acids. Germline CDR1 is SGHTA and CDR2 is FQGNSA. V lost 6 bases and J 10 bases, leaving 16 bases between the germline ends. The CDR3 coding sequence is TGTGCCAGCAGGGGTCGAGGTGGCTCGGAGCAGTTCTTC. Translated: CASRGRGGSEQFF.

V gene TRBV19 combines with J gene TRBJ1-1; tentative D call: TRBD1 (6 bases). Germline loops: CDR1 LNHDA, CDR2 SQIVND (reference sequence). Trimming left V 5 bases short and J 0 bases short, with 10 bases between. The CDR3 loop spans 14 amino acids. The CDR3: CASSSRGLNTEAFF. In nucleotides, the CDR3 is TGTGCCAGTAGTTCCAGGGGCTTGAACACTGAAGCTTTCTTT.

In this sample, this clonotype turned up a few times. In nucleotides, the CDR3 is TGTGCCAGTGGAGGGGGGAGGCAGCCCCAGCATTTT. Amino acids: CASGGGRQPQHF. V is TRBV19 and J is TRBJ1-5; D is possibly TRBD1 (6 bases). V was shortened by 8 bases and J by 7 bases, with 12 bases between the two germline ends. Germline assignment: CDR1 LNHDA and CDR2 SQIVND (reference sequence). The CDR3 sequence is 12 residues long.

The V call is TRBV7-2, the J call TRBJ1-5; D possibly corresponds to TRBD1 (6 bases). The CDR3 consists of 16 residues. V lost 5 bases, J lost 7 bases, and 21 bases lay in between. The V gene's germline CDR1 is SGHTA and CDR2 FQGNSA. The CDR3 DNA sequence: TGTGCCAGCAGCCCCCTGCCGACAGGCCGATTCCAGCCCCAGCATTTT. It encodes CASSPLPTGRFQPQHF.

In this sample, this clonotype turned up once. The chain is built from TRBV11-2 and TRBJ1-2; TRBD1 is a possible D gene (6 bases). CDR3 length: 13 residues. Germline lookup yields CDR1 SGHAT and CDR2 FQNNGV. Trimming cost V 3 bases and J 6 bases, with 11 bases left between them. CDR3 nucleotides: TGTGCCAGCAGCTTTGAACAGGGCGATGGCTACACCTTC. It yields the protein CASSFEQGDGYTF.

This clonotype was seen once. This rearrangement joins TRBV20-1 to TRBJ1-5; TRBD1 matches 9 bases. Germline trimming cut 4 bases from V and 4 bases from J; bases unmatched to any gene: 5. Germline V gives CDR1 DFQATT, CDR2 SNEGSKA (reference sequence). The CDR3 loop spans 14 amino acids. The CDR3 protein is CSATRDRDNQPQHF. The DNA for the CDR3 is TGCAGTGCTACCCGGGACAGGGATAATCAGCCCCAGCATTTT.

V and J are TRBV6-1 and TRBJ1-4; 8 positions match TRBD1. Trimming at V came to 7 bases and at J to 6 bases, leaving 7 bases not matched to a gene. The CDR3 consists of 14 residues. Germline loops: CDR1 MNHNS, CDR2 SASEGT. The CDR3 region is CASMGTGGHEKLFF. In nucleotides, the CDR3 is TGTGCCAGCATGGGCACAGGGGGGCATGAAAAACTGTTTTTT.

The CDR3 is CASRKGTGSQPQHF. The CDR3 bases are TGTGCCAGCAGGAAGGGGACAGGGAGCCAGCCCCAGCATTTT. This rearrangement joins TRBV6-1 to TRBJ1-5; 9 bases map to TRBD1. V shed 6 bases and J 7 bases; nucleotides not matched to a gene: 7. The CDR3 loop spans 14 amino acids. CDR1 is MNHNS and CDR2 is SASEGT in the germline V gene.

There are a few counts of this clonotype. Here the CDR3 DNA reads TGTGCCAGCAGCTCGGTGGGGGGGAATCAGCCCCAGCATTTT. This sequence encodes CASSSVGGNQPQHF. The chain has TRBV7-2 and TRBJ1-5; D might be TRBD1 (5 bases). The V end lost 4 bases, the J end lost 4 bases, and 11 bases lay between the germline ends. The V gene's germline CDR1 is SGHTA and CDR2 FQGNSA. The CDR3 covers 14 residues.

V is TRBV27 and J is TRBJ2-3, with 7 nucleotides matching TRBD2. Trimming at V came to 3 bases and at J to 4 bases, leaving 10 bases not matched to a gene. The germline CDR1 and CDR2 sequences are MNHEY and SMNVEV (reference sequence). The CDR3 contains 16 residues. The CDR3 DNA reads as TGTGCCAGCAGTTTGAGGTGGGCGGGGAGGGCAGATACGCAGTATTTT. Translated: CASSLRWAGRADTQYF.

This clonotype was seen a few times. The chain carries TRBV20-1 and TRBJ2-5; D perhaps matches TRBD2 (6 bases). The CDR3 runs to 12 residues. V was pared by 7 bases and J by 1 base, with 10 bases between. Germline CDR1 reads DFQATT; CDR2 reads SNEGSKA (reference sequence). Here the CDR3 DNA reads TGCAGTGTCAGGGACTTCCAAGAGACCCAGTACTTC. Residues: CSVRDFQETQYF.

This clonotype was counted between two and nine times. The V gene is TRBV28, the J gene TRBJ1-1; D perhaps matches TRBD1 (5 bases). Trimming shortened V by 6 bases and J by 5 bases, and 16 bases separated the two germline ends. The CDR3 runs 14 residues. Per the germline V gene, CDR1 is MDHEN and CDR2 is SYDVKM. CDR3: CASSSGGGKTEAFF. CDR3 nucleotides: TGTGCCAGCAGCTCCGGTGGGGGGAAGACTGAAGCTTTCTTT.

V is TRBV28 and J is TRBJ2-7; 10 bases align to TRBD2. The CDR3 loop spans 15 amino acids. V shed 5 bases, J shed 6 bases, and the junction held 10 bases outside the gene matches. CDR1 and CDR2 (germline): MDHEN, SYDVKM. Written as DNA, the CDR3 is TGTGCCAGCAGTCCCTACCCTAGCGGGAGCGGCGAGCAGTACTTC. It codes for CASSPYPSGSGEQYF.

The chain carries TRBV29-1 and TRBJ2-2; D uncertain. CDR1 and CDR2 (germline): SQVTM, ANQGSEA. The CDR3 is 12 amino acids. Trimming removed 3 bases from V and 2 bases from J, with 4 bases in between. The CDR3 DNA sequence: TGCAGCGTTGAGGCTAACACCGGGGAGCTGTTTTTT. Translation gives CSVEANTGELFF.

V is TRBV2 and J is TRBJ1-3, with D uncertain. The CDR3 totals 12 residues. The V end lost 8 bases, the J end lost 2 bases, and 7 bases lay between the germline ends. Per germline, CDR1 SNHLY and CDR2 FYNNEI. The CDR3 DNA follows: TGTGCCAGCGGCGGGGCTGGAAACACCATATATTTT. It encodes CASGGAGNTIYF. Combining the CDR3 with reference TRBV2 and TRBJ1-3 gives the whole variable domain EPEVTQTPSHQVTQMGQEVILRCVPISNHLYFYWYRQILGQKVEFLVSFYNNEISEKSEIFDDQFSVERPDGSNFTLKIRSTKLEDSAMYFCASGGAGNTIYFGEGSWLTVV.

The chain couples TRBV24-1 to TRBJ2-7; 16 bases map to TRBD2. The germline gives CDR1 KGHDR, CDR2 SFDVKD. V lost 4 bases, J lost 6 bases, and 5 bases stayed unmatched. The CDR3 has 16 residues. The CDR3 protein is CATSETGTSGRGEQYF. In DNA form, the CDR3 reads TGTGCCACCAGTGAAACCGGGACTAGCGGGAGGGGCGAGCAGTACTTC.

This chain connects TRBV20-1 to TRBJ1-1; 8 bases are a match to TRBD1. J was trimmed by 10 bases and V by 5 bases; bases with no gene match: 9. The germline gives CDR1 DFQATT, CDR2 SNEGSKA (reference sequence). The CDR3 consists of 12 residues. CDR3 DNA: TGCAGTGCTCCGGGACAGGATTTTGTAGCTTTCTTT. Its protein is CSAPGQDFVAFF.

This chain uses TRBV18 with TRBJ2-1, with unresolved D. This CDR3 is built from 13 residues. Trimming shortened V by 3 bases and J by 10 bases, and 13 bases separated the two germline ends. Germline values: CDR1 KGHSH, CDR2 LQKENI. CDR3 sequence: CASSPGSYGEQFF. CDR3 sequence (DNA): TGTGCCAGCTCACCCGGATCCTACGGGGAGCAGTTCTTC.

The chain recombines TRBV20-1 with TRBJ2-2; D uncertain. This CDR3 is built from 12 residues. Trimming removed 5 bases at V and 6 bases at J, with 10 bases between. Germline CDR1 DFQATT, CDR2 SNEGSKA (reference sequence). In nucleotides, the CDR3 is TGCAGTGCTCGAATACCTCCCGGGGAGCTGTTTTTT. Protein product: CSARIPPGELFF.

The J gene is TRBJ1-6, the V gene TRBV2, with 8 positions matching TRBD1. Unmatched junction bases numbered 6, after V lost 3 bases and J lost 11 bases. The germline V gene encodes CDR1 SNHLY and CDR2 FYNNEI. The CDR3 totals 14 residues. The CDR3 DNA follows: TGTGCCAGCAGTGATCAGGGGGCGAATCCACCCCTCCACTTT. As protein: CASSDQGANPPLHF. Looking up the rest from reference TRBV2 and TRBJ1-6 gives the full variable domain: EPEVTQTPSHQVTQMGQEVILRCVPISNHLYFYWYRQILGQKVEFLVSFYNNEISEKSEIFDDQFSVERPDGSNFTLKIRSTKLEDSAMYFCASSDQGANPPLHFGNGTRLTVT.

This rearrangement joins TRBV24-1 to TRBJ2-3; TRBD2 agrees at 7 bases. The V gene end was trimmed by 9 bases and the J gene end by 0 bases; junction bases not matched to a gene: 5. This CDR3 contains 14 residues. Germline CDR1 is KGHDR and CDR2 is SFDVKD. The CDR3 spells CATRGGVSTDTQYF. The CDR3 DNA reads as TGTGCCACCCGCGGGGGAGTCAGCACAGATACGCAGTATTTT.

This clonotype was seen only a few times. The chain employs TRBV28 and TRBJ1-2, with D perhaps TRBD1 (5 bases). V lost 8 bases to trimming and J lost 4 bases, with 14 bases between them. The CDR3 has 13 residues. Germline values: CDR1 MDHEN, CDR2 SYDVKM. The CDR3 reads CASGLLGAYGYTF. The CDR3, as DNA: TGTGCCAGCGGACTCTTAGGGGCCTATGGCTACACCTTC.

This clonotype has more than one count but fewer than ten. This chain uses TRBV24-1 with TRBJ1-2; 12 bases match TRBD1. CDR3 length equals 17 residues. The V gene end was trimmed by 4 bases and the J gene end by 7 bases; junction bases not matched to a gene: 12. The germline V gene encodes CDR1 KGHDR and CDR2 SFDVKD. CDR3: CATSDPGQGAQNGGYTF. CDR3 nucleotides: TGTGCCACCAGTGACCCGGGACAGGGGGCGCAGAATGGTGGCTACACCTTC.